The rows below give T cell receptor beta chains drawn from one sample of a study of T cells after yellow fever vaccination. TCRdb independently ran MiXCR on the 5' RACE reads; one entry per CDR3 protein. This table holds 300,000 or so distinct CDR3 sequences, under 15% found once. Sequenced here: CD4+ T cells sorted from PBMCs, sampled 45 days after the yellow fever booster vaccination. The receptors derive from a man between 25 and 39 years old who received the YFV17D yellow fever vaccine. The CDR3 runs from the conserved cysteine through the conserved F or W. D genes are given only for firm matches. Not all rows give a size; the values are once, few, many and, for expanded clones, a class.

TRBD2	-	TRBJ2-3	TRBV28	TGTGCCAGCACGACTAGCGGCAGAGTAGCAGATACGCAGTATTTT	CASTTSGRVADTQYF
TRBD2	-	TRBJ2-6	TRBV4-2	TGTGCCAGCAGCCCCAGGTTAGCGGGGAGCTCTGGGGCCAACGTCCTGACTTTC	CASSPRLAGSSGANVLTF
-	-	TRBJ2-1	TRBV12-3/TRBV12-4	TGTGCCAGCAGCCGCAAGGGGGACCCATACAATGAGCAGTTCTTC	CASSRKGDPYNEQFF
TRBD1	-	TRBJ2-7	TRBV24-1	TGTGCCAACGCCGGACAGGGGGCATCCTACGAGCAGTACTTC	CANAGQGASYEQYF
-	-	TRBJ1-1	TRBV10-3	TGTGCCAACAGGGAGGGCAATATCAACACCATAAACACTGAAGCTTTCTTT	CANREGNINTINTEAFF
TRBD1	-	TRBJ2-2	TRBV24-1	TGTGCCACCAGCAGGGGGCCCGGGGAGCTGTTTTTT	CATSRGPGELFF
-	-	TRBJ2-1	TRBV7-2	TGTGCCAGCAGCATGGGACTGGCGGTTGCATACAATGAGCAGTTCTTC	CASSMGLAVAYNEQFF
-	few	TRBJ2-1	TRBV5-1	TGCGCCAGCAGCTTGGACCCCTTGGGGAGCGGAAACAATGAGCAGTTCTTC	CASSLDPLGSGNNEQFF
-	few	TRBJ2-7	TRBV7-2	TGTGCCAGCAGCTTAGAACAGGGTCCTTCCTACGAGCAGTACTTC	CASSLEQGPSYEQYF
-	few	TRBJ2-2	TRBV5-1	TGCGCCAGCAGCTTGTATAGGGCGAACACCGGGGAGCTGTTTTTT	CASSLYRANTGELFF
TRBD1	few	TRBJ2-1	TRBV5-6	TGTGCCAGCAGGCCTCTACAGGGGAGATCCTACAATGAGCAGTTCTTC	CASRPLQGRSYNEQFF
TRBD2	few	TRBJ2-1	TRBV5-1	TGCGCCAGCAGCTTGGGACCGGGACTAACTTACAATGAGCAGTTCTTC	CASSLGPGLTYNEQFF
-	few	TRBJ2-1	TRBV21-1	TGTGCCAGCAGCAATAGTTGGAAAAGCGGGAGGGCCAATGAGCAGTTCTTC	CASSNSWKSGRANEQFF
TRBD2	-	TRBJ2-1	TRBV30	TGTGCCTGGAGTGTAGTCGGGACTATTTACAATGAGCAGTTCTTC	CAWSVVGTIYNEQFF
-	-	TRBJ2-1	TRBV7-3	TGTGCCAGCAGCCCCACTCCGGGGAATGAGCAGTTCTTC	CASSPTPGNEQFF
TRBD1	-	TRBJ2-2	TRBV24-1	TGTGCCACGAGACAGGGGGTCACCGGGGAGCTGTTTTTT	CATRQGVTGELFF
-	-	TRBJ2-1	TRBV12-5	TGTGCTAGTGGTCTGGGACTTTCTCAGGCTGAGCAGTTCTTC	CASGLGLSQAEQFF
TRBD2	few	TRBJ2-1	TRBV27	TGTGCCAGCAGTTTACCCGGACTAGCGGCGACCTACAATGAGCAGTTCTTC	CASSLPGLAATYNEQFF
-	few	TRBJ2-1	TRBV7-6	TGTGCCAGCAGCTTAGGGAGCGGGTGGTCGGCTGAGCAGTTCTTC	CASSLGSGWSAEQFF
-	-	TRBJ2-1	TRBV18	TGTGCCAGCTCACCATCGGCTGGGGGGAATGAGCAGTTCTTC	CASSPSAGGNEQFF
-	few	TRBJ1-1	TRBV7-2	TGTGCCAGCAGCGTCGGGGCGAGCACTGAAGCTTTCTTT	CASSVGASTEAFF
-	many	TRBJ1-5	TRBV27	TGTGCCAGCAGTTTATCTTTTCTGGGCAGTCAGCCCCAGCATTTT	CASSLSFLGSQPQHF
-	-	TRBJ2-5	TRBV11-2	TGTGCCAGCAGCACCCGGGCGGAAGAGACCCAGTACTTC	CASSTRAEETQYF
TRBD1	-	TRBJ2-2	TRBV29-1	TGCAGCGGCGGGACAGGGGGCCCCGGGGAGCTGTTTTTT	CSGGTGGPGELFF
-	-	TRBJ2-5	TRBV3-1	TGTGCCAGCAGCCATTTAGAAGAGACCCAGTACTTC	CASSHLEETQYF
TRBD2	few	TRBJ2-2	TRBV4-3	TGCGCCAGCAGCCAAGTTCCGGGAGCGGGAGGGCCTCGAACCGGGGAGCTGTTTTTT	CASSQVPGAGGPRTGELFF
-	once	TRBJ2-7	TRBV19	TGTGCCAGTAGTAACAGAGCCTACGAGCAGTACTTC	CASSNRAYEQYF
-	-	TRBJ1-4	TRBV6-6	TGTGCCAGCAGTCCCGGGCTCAATGAAAAACTGTTTTTT	CASSPGLNEKLFF
-	-	TRBJ2-1	TRBV12-3/TRBV12-4	TGTGCCAGCAGCCCCACGACTAGTCCCAAGGAGCAGTTCTTC	CASSPTTSPKEQFF
-	-	TRBJ2-2	TRBV18	TGTGCCAGCTCACCACCCCGTGCTAACACCGGGGAGCTGTTTTTT	CASSPPRANTGELFF
TRBD2	-	TRBJ2-1	TRBV7-2	TGTGCCAGCAGCTTAGAGGGCGCGGGAGGGCGCAATGAGCAGTTCTTC	CASSLEGAGGRNEQFF
TRBD2	-	TRBJ2-1	TRBV20-1	TGCAGTGCTGTGACTAGCGGGAGTTTGCAGTTCTTC	CSAVTSGSLQFF
-	few	TRBJ2-7	TRBV15	TGTGCCACCAGCAGAGGGAGACGAAGTGGCGAGCAGTACTTC	CATSRGRRSGEQYF
-	few	TRBJ2-7	TRBV12-3/TRBV12-4	TGTGCCAGCAGTTACCTTTCCGGGACGTATAGCTCCTACGAGCAGTACTTC	CASSYLSGTYSSYEQYF
TRBD2	few	TRBJ2-1	TRBV4-1	TGCGCCAGCAGACCAGGGGCTAGCGGGAACCGCTCCTACAATGAGCAGTTCTTC	CASRPGASGNRSYNEQFF
-	many	TRBJ1-1	TRBV29-1	TGCAGCTCCAGGAGGGGAGGGGTAACTGAAGCTTTCTTT	CSSRRGGVTEAFF
TRBD1	few	TRBJ2-1	TRBV7-2	TGTGCCAGCAGCTCGGGACAGGGGGTTAGTGAGCAGTTCTTC	CASSSGQGVSEQFF
TRBD2	-	TRBJ2-1	TRBV7-2	TGTGCCAGCAGCAATCGAGCGGGAGGGTACAATGAGCAGTTCTTC	CASSNRAGGYNEQFF
TRBD2	-	TRBJ2-3	TRBV28	TGTGCCAGCAAGGTGGCTAGCGGGACGCTTAGCACAGATACGCAGTATTTT	CASKVASGTLSTDTQYF
-	-	TRBJ2-3	TRBV20-1	TGCAGTGCAGGAGACAGGACCACAGATACGCAGTATTTT	CSAGDRTTDTQYF
-	-	TRBJ2-1	TRBV12-3/TRBV12-4	TGTGCCAGCAGTCGACCAAGGGCCCTCGGGAATGAGCAGTTCTTC	CASSRPRALGNEQFF
-	-	TRBJ2-7	TRBV20-1	TGCAGTGCTTCCCGGGACGGAAGCTCCTACGAGCAGTACTTC	CSASRDGSSYEQYF